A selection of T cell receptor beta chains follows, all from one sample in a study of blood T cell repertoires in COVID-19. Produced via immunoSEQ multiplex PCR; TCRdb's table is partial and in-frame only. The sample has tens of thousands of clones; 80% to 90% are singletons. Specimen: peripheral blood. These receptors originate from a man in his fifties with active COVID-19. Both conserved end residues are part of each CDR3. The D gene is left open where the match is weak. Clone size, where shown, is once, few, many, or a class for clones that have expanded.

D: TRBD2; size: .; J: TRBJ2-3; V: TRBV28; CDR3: CAGFTTGGHPSTDTQYF; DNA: TGTGCCGGGTTCACTACGGGGGGGCACCCGAGCACAGATACGCAGTATTTT
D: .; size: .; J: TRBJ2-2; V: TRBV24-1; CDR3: CATSDSRSFLINTGELFF; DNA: TGTGCCACCAGTGATTCCCGGTCCTTCCTAATCAACACCGGGGAGCTGTTTTTT
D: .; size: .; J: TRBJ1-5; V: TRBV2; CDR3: CASSKDMGMAQPQHF; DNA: TGTGCCAGCAGTAAGGACATGGGGATGGCTCAGCCCCAGCATTTT
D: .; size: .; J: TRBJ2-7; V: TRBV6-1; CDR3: CASSAGRTQVAYEQYF; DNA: TGTGCCAGCAGTGCTGGGAGGACACAAGTAGCCTACGAGCAGTACTTC
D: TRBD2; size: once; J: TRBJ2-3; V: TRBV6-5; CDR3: CASREFSGTPDTQYF; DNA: TGTGCCAGCAGGGAGTTTAGCGGGACCCCAGATACGCAGTATTTT
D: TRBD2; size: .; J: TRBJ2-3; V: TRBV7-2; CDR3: CASSLPFREGTQYF; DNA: TGTGCCAGCAGCTTACCCTTTAGGGAGGGTACGCAGTATTTT
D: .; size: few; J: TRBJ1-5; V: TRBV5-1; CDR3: CASSLWGGRDQPQHF; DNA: TGCGCCAGCAGCTTGTGGGGGGGGCGAGATCAGCCCCAGCATTTT
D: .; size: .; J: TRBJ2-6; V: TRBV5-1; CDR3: CASSLDQATGANVLTF; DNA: TGCGCCAGCAGCTTGGATCAGGCTACTGGGGCCAACGTCCTGACTTTC
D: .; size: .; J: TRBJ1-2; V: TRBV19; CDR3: CASRRDINNYGYTF; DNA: TGTGCCAGTAGGAGGGACATAAATAACTATGGCTACACCTTC
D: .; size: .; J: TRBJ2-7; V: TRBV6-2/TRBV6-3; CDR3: CASSYLGLYEQYF; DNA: TGTGCCAGCAGTTACTTGGGCCTCTACGAGCAGTACTTC
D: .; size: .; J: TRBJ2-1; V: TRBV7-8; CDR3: CASSLANRGNEQFF; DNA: TGTGCCAGCAGCTTAGCTAACCGGGGGAATGAGCAGTTCTTC
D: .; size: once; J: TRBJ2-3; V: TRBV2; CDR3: CASSRDSLNTQYF; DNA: TGTGCCAGCAGCCGGGACTCCCTTAATACGCAGTATTTT
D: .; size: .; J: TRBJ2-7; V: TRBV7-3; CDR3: CASSLSGAAYEQYF; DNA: TGTGCCAGCAGCTTAAGTGGGGCCGCCTACGAGCAGTACTTC
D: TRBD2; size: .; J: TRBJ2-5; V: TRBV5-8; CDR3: CASSLPGLAGETQYF; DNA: TGTGCCAGCAGCTTACCGGGACTAGCGGGAGAGACCCAGTACTTC
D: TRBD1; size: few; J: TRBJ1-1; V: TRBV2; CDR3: CASSKQGRNTEAFF; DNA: TGTGCCAGCAGTAAACAGGGGAGGAACACTGAAGCTTTCTTT
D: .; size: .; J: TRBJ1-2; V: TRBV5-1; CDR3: CASSLSRELGPYGYTF; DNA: TGCGCCAGCAGCTTGTCAAGGGAGCTAGGACCTTATGGCTACACCTTC
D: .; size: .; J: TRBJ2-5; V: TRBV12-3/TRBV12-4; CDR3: CASSLRQGETQYF; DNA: TGTGCCAGCAGTTTAAGGCAGGGAGAGACCCAGTACTTC
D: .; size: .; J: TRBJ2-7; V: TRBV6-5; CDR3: CASSYSSQGGPYEQYF; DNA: TGTGCCAGCAGTTACTCAAGCCAGGGTGGACCCTACGAGCAGTACTTC
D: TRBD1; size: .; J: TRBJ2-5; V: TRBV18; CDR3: CASSRTGGETQYF; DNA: TGTGCCAGCTCTCGGACAGGGGGCGAGACCCAGTACTTC
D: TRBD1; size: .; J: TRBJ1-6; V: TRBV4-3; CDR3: CASSQDGQAALHF; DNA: TGCGCCAGCAGCCAAGATGGACAGGCCGCCCTCCACTTT
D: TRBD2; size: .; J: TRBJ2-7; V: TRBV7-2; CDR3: CASSFGGSGQTYEQYF; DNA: TGTGCCAGCAGCTTTGGCGGTAGCGGGCAAACTTACGAGCAGTACTTC
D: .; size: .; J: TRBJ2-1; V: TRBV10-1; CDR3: CASSSPGTSNEQFF; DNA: TGCGCCAGCAGTTCCCCGGGCACTAGCAATGAGCAGTTCTTC
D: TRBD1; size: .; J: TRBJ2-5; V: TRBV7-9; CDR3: CASSRTGEETQYF; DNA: TGTGCCAGCAGCCGGACAGGGGAAGAGACCCAGTACTTC
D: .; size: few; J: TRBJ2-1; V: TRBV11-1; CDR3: CASSPSGNRNEQFF; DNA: TGTGCCAGCAGCCCGTCCGGTAACCGGAATGAGCAGTTCTTC
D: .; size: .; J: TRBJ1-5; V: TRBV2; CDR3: CASSVLTVSNQPQHF; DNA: TGTGCCAGCAGTGTGTTGACAGTTAGCAATCAGCCCCAGCATTTT
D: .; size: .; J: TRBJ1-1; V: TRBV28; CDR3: CATKPPDGGQEAFF; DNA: TGTGCCACCAAACCTCCCGATGGGGGCCAGGAAGCTTTCTTT
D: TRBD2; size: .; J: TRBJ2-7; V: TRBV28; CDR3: CASSLGGSGGSYEQYF; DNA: TGTGCCAGCAGTCTGGGCGGGTCGGGAGGTTCCTACGAGCAGTACTTC
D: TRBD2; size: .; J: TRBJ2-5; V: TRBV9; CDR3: CASSVDRASGAETQYF; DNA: TGTGCCAGCAGCGTAGATCGGGCTAGCGGAGCAGAGACCCAGTACTTC
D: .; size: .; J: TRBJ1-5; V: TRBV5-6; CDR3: CASSLGANQPQHF; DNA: TGTGCCAGCAGCTTGGGGGCCAATCAGCCCCAGCATTTT
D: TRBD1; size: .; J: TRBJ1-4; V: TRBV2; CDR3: CASSGGQGISEKLFF; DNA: TGTGCCAGCAGCGGGGGACAGGGGATAAGTGAAAAACTGTTTTTT
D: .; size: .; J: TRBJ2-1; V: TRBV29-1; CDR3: CSVPMTGLLTDEQFF; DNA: TGCAGCGTACCCATGACAGGTCTCTTAACAGATGAGCAGTTCTTC
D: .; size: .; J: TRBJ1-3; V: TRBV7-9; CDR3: CASSLDSGGNTIYF; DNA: TGTGCCAGCAGCCTGGACTCGGGAGGAAACACCATATATTTT
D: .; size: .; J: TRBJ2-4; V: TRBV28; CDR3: CASTQGGELAKNIQYF; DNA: TGTGCCAGCACCCAGGGGGGTGAACTAGCCAAAAACATTCAGTACTTC
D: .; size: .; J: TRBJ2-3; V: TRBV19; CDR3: CASSIGAGTDTQYF; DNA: TGTGCCAGTAGTATCGGTGCGGGCACAGATACGCAGTATTTT
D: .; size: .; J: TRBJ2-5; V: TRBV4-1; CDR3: CASSPGGQETQYF; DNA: TGCGCCAGCAGCCCCGGCGGACAAGAGACCCAGTACTTC
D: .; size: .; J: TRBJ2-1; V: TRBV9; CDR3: CASSASWGISYNEQFF; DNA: TGTGCCAGCAGCGCCTCGTGGGGCATCTCCTACAATGAGCAGTTCTTC
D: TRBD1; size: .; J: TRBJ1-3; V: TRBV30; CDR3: CAWSLEWTGPGNTIYF; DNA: TGTGCCTGGAGTCTCGAGTGGACAGGGCCTGGAAACACCATATATTTT
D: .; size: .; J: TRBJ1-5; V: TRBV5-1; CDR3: CASSLAGNSNQPQHF; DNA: TGCGCCAGCAGCTTGGCAGGGAATAGCAATCAGCCCCAGCATTTT
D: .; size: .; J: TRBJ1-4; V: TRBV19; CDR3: CASREQTINEKLFF; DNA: TGTGCCAGTAGGGAACAGACGATTAATGAAAAACTGTTTTTT
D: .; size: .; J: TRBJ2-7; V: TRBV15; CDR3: CATSRDKASYEQYF; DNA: TGTGCCACCAGCAGAGATAAAGCTTCCTACGAGCAGTACTTC
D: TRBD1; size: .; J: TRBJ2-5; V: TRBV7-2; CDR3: CASSSGTGEKETQYF; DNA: TGTGCCAGCAGCTCCGGGACAGGGGAAAAAGAGACCCAGTACTTC
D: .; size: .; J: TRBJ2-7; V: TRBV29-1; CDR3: CSGGLFSGEQYF; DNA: TGCAGCGGGGGACTTTTTTCTGGCGAGCAGTACTTC
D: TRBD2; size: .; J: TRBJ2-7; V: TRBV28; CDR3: CASTPAGGVALSYEQYF; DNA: TGTGCCAGCACCCCGGCGGGGGGAGTGGCCCTATCCTACGAGCAGTACTTC
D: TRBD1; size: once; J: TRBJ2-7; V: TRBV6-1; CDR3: CASSEDRPPLYEQYF; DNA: TGTGCCAGCAGTGAGGACAGGCCACCTCTCTACGAGCAGTACTTC
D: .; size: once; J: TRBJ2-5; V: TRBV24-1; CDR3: CATSDPRGGRLETQYF; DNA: TGTGCCACCAGTGACCCGAGGGGGGGGCGCCTCGAGACCCAGTACTTC
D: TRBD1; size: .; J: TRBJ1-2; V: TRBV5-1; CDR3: CASSVTPGQRRADDYTF; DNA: TGCGCCAGCAGCGTTACTCCGGGACAGAGAAGGGCCGATGACTACACCTTC
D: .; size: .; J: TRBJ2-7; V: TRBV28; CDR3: CASSPPGYEQYF; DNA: TGTGCCAGCAGTCCACCGGGCTACGAGCAGTACTTC
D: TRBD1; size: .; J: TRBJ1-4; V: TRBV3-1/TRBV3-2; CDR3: CASSPRQGAYEKLFF; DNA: TGTGCCAGCAGCCCCCGGCAGGGGGCCTATGAAAAACTGTTTTTT
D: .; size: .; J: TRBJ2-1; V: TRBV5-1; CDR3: CASSPQVGDNEQFF; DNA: TGCGCCAGCAGCCCGCAAGTAGGGGACAATGAGCAGTTCTTC
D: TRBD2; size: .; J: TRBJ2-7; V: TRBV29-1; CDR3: CSVEQLAGAYEQYF; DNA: TGCAGCGTTGAACAGCTAGCGGGAGCCTACGAGCAGTACTTC
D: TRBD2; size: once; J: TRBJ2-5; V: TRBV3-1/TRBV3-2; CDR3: CASSPLAGGEETQYF; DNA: TGTGCCAGCAGCCCTCTAGCGGGGGGAGAGGAGACCCAGTACTTC
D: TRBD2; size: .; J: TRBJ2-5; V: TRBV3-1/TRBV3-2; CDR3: CASSHSTGGETQYF; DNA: TGTGCCAGCAGCCACTCTACCGGGGGGGAGACCCAGTACTTC
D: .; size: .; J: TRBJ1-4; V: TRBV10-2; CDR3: CAIRVGGNEKLFF; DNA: TGCGCCATCCGGGTGGGGGGTAATGAAAAACTGTTTTTT
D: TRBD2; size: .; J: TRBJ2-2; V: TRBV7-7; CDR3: CASSSGLASTGELFF; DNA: TGTGCCAGCAGCTCTGGACTAGCCTCTACCGGGGAGCTGTTTTTT
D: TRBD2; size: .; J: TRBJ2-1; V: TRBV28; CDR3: CASRPEGGDRHEQFF; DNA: TGTGCCAGCAGGCCCGAGGGAGGGGACCGGCATGAGCAGTTCTTC
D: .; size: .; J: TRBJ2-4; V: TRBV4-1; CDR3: CASSQGTTTTGGNIQYF; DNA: TGCGCCAGCAGCCAAGGTACAACAACAACGGGTGGAAACATTCAGTACTTC
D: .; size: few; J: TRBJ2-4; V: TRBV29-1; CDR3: CSVRLGGQGNIQYF; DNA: TGCAGCGTTCGCCTCGGGGGGCAGGGAAACATTCAGTACTTC
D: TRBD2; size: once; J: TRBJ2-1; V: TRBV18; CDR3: CASSSLAGVPTHEQFF; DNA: TGTGCCAGCTCAAGTCTAGCGGGAGTACCGACCCATGAGCAGTTCTTC